The source of this TCR beta chain is a study of cytomegalovirus exposure and HLA in healthy donors. The PCR employed 60 Vbeta primers together with 13 Jbeta primers. Sequencing was performed with immunoSEQ multiplex PCR; in TCRdb, only in-frame clones are kept and a portion is missing. The data contain roughly 200,000 clones, more than 65% of them singletons. Germline lookup yields CDR1 SGHNT and CDR2 YENEEA. This CDR3 is built from 12 residues. V shed 5 bases and J shed 3 bases, with 8 bases lying between them. The chain carries TRBV11-3 and TRBJ2-7, with TRBD2 as a possible D gene (5 bases). The sequence derives from a female donor in good health and CMV-seronegative. Sequencing was carried out using PBMCs. The CDR3 DNA reads as TGTGCCAGCAGCCCCGGGGACTACGAGCAGTACTTC. It specifies CASSPGDYEQYF.